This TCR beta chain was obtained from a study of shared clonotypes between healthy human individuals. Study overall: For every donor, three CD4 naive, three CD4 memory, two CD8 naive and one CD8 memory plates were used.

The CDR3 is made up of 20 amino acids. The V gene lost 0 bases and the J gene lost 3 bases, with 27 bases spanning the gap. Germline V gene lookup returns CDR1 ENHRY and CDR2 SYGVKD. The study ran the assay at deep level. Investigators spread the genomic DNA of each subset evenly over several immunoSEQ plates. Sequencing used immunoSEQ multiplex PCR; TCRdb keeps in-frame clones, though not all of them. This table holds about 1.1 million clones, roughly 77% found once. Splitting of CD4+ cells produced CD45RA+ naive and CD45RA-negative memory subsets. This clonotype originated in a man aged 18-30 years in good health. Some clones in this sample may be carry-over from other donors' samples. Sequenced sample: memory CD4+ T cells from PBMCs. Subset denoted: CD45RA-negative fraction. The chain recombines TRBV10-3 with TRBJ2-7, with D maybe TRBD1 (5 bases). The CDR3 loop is CAISESTLARGALSLYEQYF. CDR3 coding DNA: TGTGCCATCAGTGAGTCGACTTTGGCTAGGGGCGCCCTGTCCCTCTACGAGCAGTACTTC.